This T cell receptor beta chain was identified in a study of blood T cell repertoires in COVID-19. Produced via immunoSEQ multiplex PCR; TCRdb's table is partial and in-frame only. Here the sample spans roughly 120,000 clones, about nine tenths being singletons. Per germline, CDR1 LGHDT and CDR2 YNNKEL (reference sequence). V was cut by 1 base and J by 4 bases, with 10 bases left in between. CDR3 length: 14 residues. The sequence came from a human donor in a cohort sampled during active COVID-19. Sequencing was done on a sample of peripheral blood. The chain has TRBV3-1 (or the pseudogene TRBV3-2) and TRBJ1-1; D unresolved. The CDR3 loop is CASSQGGFATEAFF. The CDR3 nucleotides are TGTGCCAGCAGCCAAGGAGGGTTCGCCACTGAAGCTTTCTTT.